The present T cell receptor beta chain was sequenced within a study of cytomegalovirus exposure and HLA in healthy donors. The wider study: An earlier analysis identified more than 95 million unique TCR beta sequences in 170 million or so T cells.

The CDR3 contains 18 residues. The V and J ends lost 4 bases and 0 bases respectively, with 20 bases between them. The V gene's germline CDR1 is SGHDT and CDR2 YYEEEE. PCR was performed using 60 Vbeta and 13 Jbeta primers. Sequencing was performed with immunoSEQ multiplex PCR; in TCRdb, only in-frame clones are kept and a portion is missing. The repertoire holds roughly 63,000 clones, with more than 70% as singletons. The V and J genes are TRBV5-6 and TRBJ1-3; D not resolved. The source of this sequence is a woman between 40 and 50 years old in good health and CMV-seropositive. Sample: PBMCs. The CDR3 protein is CASSMVYGTGGSGNTIYF. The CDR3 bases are TGTGCCAGCAGCATGGTGTACGGAACCGGAGGCTCTGGAAACACCATATATTTT.